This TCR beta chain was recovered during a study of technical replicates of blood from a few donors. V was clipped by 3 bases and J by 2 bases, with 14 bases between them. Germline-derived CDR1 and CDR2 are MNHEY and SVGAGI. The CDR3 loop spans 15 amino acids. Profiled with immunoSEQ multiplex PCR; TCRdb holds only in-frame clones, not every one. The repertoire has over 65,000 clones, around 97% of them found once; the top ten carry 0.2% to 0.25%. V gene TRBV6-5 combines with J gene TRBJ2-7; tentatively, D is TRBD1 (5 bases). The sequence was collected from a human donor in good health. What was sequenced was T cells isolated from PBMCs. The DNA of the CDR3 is TGTGCCAGCAGTTATCTCCGTGACAGACCCTACGAGCAGTACTTC. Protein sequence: CASSYLRDRPYEQYF.